This T cell receptor (beta chain) was profiled in a study of cytomegalovirus exposure and HLA in healthy donors. About the research overall: Unique TCRs from HLA-typed donors, 80 million to 90 million of them, were held in an early data release. Study-level findings and limits: Later analysis identified several of the most significant clusters that appeared linked to common viral pathogens.

This CDR3 region has 16 residues. CDR1 and CDR2 (germline): LNHDA, SQIVND (reference sequence). V was clipped by 10 bases and J by 0 bases, with 19 bases between them. Amplification used 60 Vbeta primers and 13 Jbeta primers. Clones were read by immunoSEQ multiplex PCR, and TCRdb kept only the in-frame ones, dropping some. Among about 63,000 clones listed, roughly 70% were seen once. On this clone: Its cognate antigen is unknown.

This receptor was taken from a man aged 50 to 60 in good health and CMV-seropositive. Material for sequencing was PBMCs. The rearrangement links TRBV19 to TRBJ1-5; tentatively, D is TRBD1 (6 bases). In DNA, the CDR3 is TGTGCCACCCGGTGGAACAGGGCAAATAGCAATCAGCCCCAGCATTTT. Amino acid sequence: CATRWNRANSNQPQHF.